These 13 T cell receptor beta chains were all obtained from the same sample, sequenced in a study of CD8 T cells in Susac syndrome. The authors reverse transcribed about 0.45 to 1 ug RNA with random hexamers. TCRdb re-called the immunoSEQ multiplex PCR reads through MiXCR, storing one row per CDR3 protein. The repertoire consists of tens of thousands of distinct CDR3 sequences, with 96% occurring once and the leading ten covering 0.55% to 0.8%. Sequencing used CD8+ T cells from PBMCs. Receptors were obtained from a human donor with Susac syndrome.

The chain joins TRBV4-1 to TRBJ2-5; the match to TRBD1 covers 7 bases. This CDR3 is 17 amino acids long. With 3 bases clipped from V and 2 bases from J, the junction kept 12 bases outside the gene matches. From germline, CDR1 is MGHRA and CDR2 YSYEKL. The CDR3 coding sequence is TGCGCCAGCAGCCAGGACCCGCCGGGACAGATACAAGAGACCCAGTACTTC. Translating it yields CASSQDPPGQIQETQYF.

This chain uses TRBV20-1 with TRBJ1-2; D not certain. V shed 0 bases and J shed 4 bases, with 15 bases lying between them. The CDR3 covers 15 residues. Per germline, CDR1 DFQATT and CDR2 SNEGSKA (reference sequence). CDR3 protein: CSARDVQEPSYGYTF. The DNA for the CDR3 is TGCAGTGCTAGAGATGTGCAGGAACCCAGCTATGGCTACACCTTC.

This clonotype occurred a few times. The V gene is TRBV27, the J gene TRBJ1-6, with 7 bases matching TRBD1. The germline V gene encodes CDR1 MNHEY and CDR2 SMNVEV (reference sequence). The CDR3 spans 15 residues. Losses at the gene ends were 5 bases for V and 5 bases for J; bases not matched to a gene: 6. DNA of the CDR3: TGTGCCAGCAGTCCCCGGGACAGAGATAATTCACCCCTCCACTTT. Translated, it gives CASSPRDRDNSPLHF.

J is TRBJ2-2 and V is TRBV2, with 7 bases fitting TRBD1. Germline-derived CDR1 and CDR2 are SNHLY and FYNNEI. The CDR3 runs 14 residues. Losses at the gene ends were 7 bases for V and 6 bases for J; bases not matched to a gene: 8. The CDR3 DNA is TGTGCCAGCACAATCCGGACAGGCCCCGGGGAGCTGTTTTTT. Translated, it gives CASTIRTGPGELFF.

CDR3: CASRRGFYNEQFF. Here the CDR3 DNA reads TGTGCCAGCCGGCGGGGCTTCTACAATGAGCAGTTCTTC. V is TRBV6-5 and J is TRBJ2-1; D might be TRBD2 (6 bases). Germline V gene data show CDR1 as MNHEY and CDR2 as SVGAGI. The CDR3 totals 13 residues. The V end lost 8 bases, the J end lost 3 bases, and 11 bases lay between the germline ends.

The V call is TRBV20-1, the J call TRBJ1-5; possible D gene TRBD1, 5 bases. Germline loops: CDR1 DFQATT, CDR2 SNEGSKA (reference sequence). The CDR3 contains 14 residues. The V end was cut by 6 bases, the J end by 3 bases, with 15 bases between. The CDR3 reads CSAGTVTSNQPQHF. The CDR3 DNA sequence: TGCAGTGCCGGGACCGTCACGTCCAATCAGCCCCAGCATTTT.

This sequence joins TRBV5-8 and TRBJ2-5; 10 bases are shared with TRBD2. CDR1 and CDR2 from the germline V gene are SGHTS and YDEGEE. Germline trimming cut 4 bases from V and 0 bases from J; bases unmatched to any gene: 3. The CDR3 sequence is 15 residues long. The CDR3 region is CASSPGTSDQETQYF. The CDR3, as DNA: TGTGCCAGCAGCCCGGGGACTAGCGACCAAGAGACCCAGTACTTC. Full variable domain (remainder filled in from reference TRBV5-8 and TRBJ2-5): EAGVTQSPTHLIKTRGQQATLRCSPISGHTSVYWYQQALGLGLQFLLWYDEGEERNRGNFPPRFSGRQFPNYSSELNVNALELEDSALYLCASSPGTSDQETQYFGPGTRLLVL.

This clonotype was recorded only once. The chain employs TRBV28 and TRBJ1-5, with a tentative D call TRBD1 (6 bases). V was trimmed by 2 bases and J by 4 bases, leaving 12 bases between them. The CDR3 extends over 15 amino acids. Looked up from germline, CDR1 is MDHEN and CDR2 is SYDVKM. CDR3 region: CASSLAGEGNQPQHF. CDR3 DNA sequence: TGTGCCAGCAGTTTAGCAGGGGAGGGAAATCAGCCCCAGCATTTT. The full variable domain, its missing parts supplied by reference TRBV28 and TRBJ1-5, is DVKVTQSSRYLVKRTGEKVFLECVQDMDHENMFWYRQDPGLGLRLIYFSYDVKMKEKGDIPEGYSVSREKKERFSLILESASTNQTSMYLCASSLAGEGNQPQHFGDGTRLSIL.

This chain connects TRBV5-6 to TRBJ2-3; D is ambiguous. Germline CDR1 is SGHDT and CDR2 is YYEEEE. The CDR3 runs to 16 residues. The V and J ends lost 3 bases and 4 bases respectively, with 18 bases between them. The CDR3 DNA reads as TGTGCCAGCAGCTCCGAACTGGAAGCCCCTTCAGATACGCAGTATTTT. Amino acids: CASSSELEAPSDTQYF.

In DNA, the CDR3 is TGTGCCTCATCCGACACCATAGGGGACGAAGCTTTCTTT. Its translation: CASSDTIGDEAFF. The V gene is TRBV6-5, the J gene TRBJ1-1; perhaps TRBD1 as D (5 bases). This CDR3 region has 13 residues. CDR1 is MNHEY and CDR2 is SVGAGI in the germline V gene. The V and J ends lost 11 bases and 8 bases respectively, with 21 bases between them.

The V call is TRBV30, the J call TRBJ2-7; D unclear. The length of the CDR3 is 12 residues. V was trimmed by 2 bases and J by 7 bases, leaving 12 bases between them. CDR1 is GTSNPN, CDR2 SVGIG, per germline (reference sequence). In DNA form, the CDR3 reads TGTGCCTGGAGTAGCAGGAGTAAGGAGCAGTACTTC. Protein: CAWSSRSKEQYF.

J is TRBJ1-2 and V is TRBV14; D uncertain. Trimming removed 1 base at V and 4 bases at J, with 4 bases between. The CDR3 spans 12 residues. Germline loops: CDR1 SGHDN, CDR2 FVKESK. CDR3 protein: CASSQAAYGYTF. In DNA form, the CDR3 reads TGTGCCAGCAGCCAAGCGGCCTATGGCTACACCTTC.

The chain recombines TRBV12-3 or TRBV12-4 with TRBJ2-5; 9 bases are a match to TRBD1. This CDR3 contains 14 residues. J was trimmed by 4 bases and V by 3 bases; bases with no gene match: 3. CDR3 DNA: TGTGCCAGCAGTTTTGGACAGGGGAGAGAGACCCAGTACTTC. Amino acid sequence: CASSFGQGRETQYF.